The TCR beta chain described here comes from a study of Ad26.COV2.S vaccination and SARS-CoV-2 variants. CDR3 length: 16 residues. Germline lookup yields CDR1 SGHRS and CDR2 YFSETQ. The J segment lost 3 bases and the V segment lost 3 bases, leaving 6 bases of the junction unmatched. The method was immunoSEQ multiplex PCR; TCRdb's version includes in-frame clones alone and lacks a portion of them. This sample yields roughly 270,000 clones, of which more than 70% are seen a single time; around 3% belongs to the top ten. Regarding treatment: roughly 19 received Ad26.COV2.S at low or high dose, single or two shots; roughly five received placebo; per-sample allocation not given. Collection of the samples took place on day 63 after the first injection of vaccine or placebo. Ad26.COV2.S expressed prefusion-stabilized spike from the original Wuhan strain.

The receptor's source is a person between 18 and 65 years old who received the Ad26.COV2.S COVID-19 vaccine or a placebo. The sequenced sample was peripheral blood, obtained in a trial of Ad26.COV2.S vaccine versus placebo. The J gene is TRBJ2-5, the V gene TRBV5-1; TRBD2 aligns across 12 bases. As DNA, the CDR3 is TGCGCCAGCAGCTCTCTGACTAGCGGGAGTGAAGAGACCCAGTACTTC. Translating it yields CASSSLTSGSEETQYF.